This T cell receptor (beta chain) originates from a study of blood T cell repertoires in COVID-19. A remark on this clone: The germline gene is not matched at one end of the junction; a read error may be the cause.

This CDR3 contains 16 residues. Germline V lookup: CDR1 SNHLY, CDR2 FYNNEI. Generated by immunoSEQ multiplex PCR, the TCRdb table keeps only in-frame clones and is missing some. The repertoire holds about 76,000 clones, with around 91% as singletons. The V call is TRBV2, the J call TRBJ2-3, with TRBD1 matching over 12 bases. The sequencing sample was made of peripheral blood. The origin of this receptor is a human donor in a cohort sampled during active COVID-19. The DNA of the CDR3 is TGTGCCAGCAGCGCCTATGGGACAGGGGGCACAAATACGCAGTATTTT. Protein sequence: CASSAYGTGGTNTQYF.